These 9 T cell receptor beta chains were all obtained from the same sample, sequenced in a study of blood T cell repertoires in COVID-19. Profiling relied on immunoSEQ multiplex PCR, and the TCRdb table lists in-frame clones only, not all of them. The sample gives tens of thousands of clones, around three quarters of which show up once; roughly 45% is in the top ten. The specimen was peripheral blood. These receptors came from a human donor in a cohort sampled during active COVID-19.

This clone was observed a handful of times. This chain joins TRBV7-2 and TRBJ2-7; D call uncertain. Trimming cost V 1 base and J 7 bases, with 17 bases left between them. The CDR3 has 15 residues. Germline V gene sequence: CDR1 SGHTA, CDR2 FQGNSA. CDR3 nucleotides: TGTGCCAGCAGCTTAGTTTTGTCTTCCCCTCGGGAGCAGTACTTC. Encoded protein: CASSLVLSSPREQYF.

This clone came up once. The chain recombines TRBV4-2 with TRBJ2-6; 12 nucleotides line up with TRBD1. The CDR3 spans 21 residues. CDR1 LGHNA and CDR2 YNFKEQ come from the germline V gene. V lost 4 bases to trimming and J lost 2 bases; unmatched junction nucleotides: 15. CDR3 sequence: CASSLRREGGTGGAGANVLTF. In nucleotides, the CDR3 is TGTGCCAGCAGCCTCCGACGGGAGGGGGGGACAGGGGGCGCTGGGGCCAACGTCCTGACTTTC.

The chain links TRBV7-6 to TRBJ2-1; 8 positions agree with TRBD2. V lost 1 base, J lost 8 bases, and 7 bases stayed unmatched. Germline CDR1 reads SGHVS; CDR2 reads FNYEAQ. CDR3 length: 15 residues. The chain's CDR3 is CASSLERTSSDEQFF. The DNA of the CDR3 is TGTGCCAGCAGCTTAGAGAGGACTAGCTCTGATGAGCAGTTCTTC.

V is TRBV19 and J is TRBJ1-2; D gene ambiguous. The V gene's germline CDR1 is LNHDA and CDR2 SQIVND (reference sequence). V was pared by 2 bases and J by 6 bases, with 10 bases between. This CDR3 contains 13 residues. The CDR3 nucleotides are TGTGCCAGTAGTATAAAGCGTCTCAATGGCTACACCTTC. This translates into CASSIKRLNGYTF. Combining the CDR3 with reference TRBV19 and TRBJ1-2 gives the whole variable domain DGGITQSPKYLFRKEGQNVTLSCEQNLNHDAMYWYRQDPGQGLRLIYYSQIVNDFQKGDIAEGYSVSREKKESFPLTVTSAQKNPTAFYLCASSIKRLNGYTFGSGTRLTVV.

This rearrangement joins TRBV6-1 to TRBJ1-2; perhaps TRBD1 as D (6 bases). The CDR3 is made up of 15 amino acids. V was clipped by 3 bases and J by 2 bases, with 13 bases between them. Germline V CDR1 and CDR2: MNHNS, SASEGT. The CDR3 region has the DNA TGTGCCAGCAGTGACGTAGCAGGGGCGAACTATGGCTACACCTTC. Protein: CASSDVAGANYGYTF.

A single count supports this clone. The CDR3 sequence: CASSQGSQGEKLFF. In DNA form, the CDR3 reads TGCGCCAGCAGCCAAGGTTCCCAGGGAGAAAAACTGTTTTTT. This rearrangement joins TRBV4-3 to TRBJ1-4, with D tentatively TRBD1 (5 bases). The CDR3 contains 14 residues. Germline lookup yields CDR1 LGHNA and CDR2 YSLEER. V was trimmed by 1 base and J by 8 bases, leaving 11 bases between them.

The sample holds a few counts of this clone. The genes are TRBV6-6 and TRBJ1-3, with D tentatively TRBD1 (6 bases). Trimming took 5 bases from V and 3 from J, leaving 11 bases between them. The CDR3 runs to 14 residues. Germline values: CDR1 MNHNY, CDR2 SVGAGI (reference sequence). The CDR3 protein is CASSLQGGGNTIYF. The CDR3 DNA follows: TGTGCCAGCAGTCTACAGGGCGGTGGAAACACCATATATTTT.

This clone was counted only a few times. The chain links TRBV27 to TRBJ2-5; the match to TRBD1 covers 7 bases. CDR1 and CDR2 from the germline V gene are MNHEY and SMNVEV (reference sequence). J was trimmed by 1 base and V by 5 bases; bases with no gene match: 4. The CDR3 covers 14 residues. Here the CDR3 DNA reads TGTGCCAGCAGTCACCGGGACAGCCAAGAGACCCAGTACTTC. It yields the protein CASSHRDSQETQYF.

Regarding this clone: At the DNA level, this CDR3 is encoded by other sequences in the same sample as well. The chain has TRBV7-2 and TRBJ2-7, with 7 bases lining up with TRBD2. Germline loops: CDR1 SGHTA, CDR2 FQGNSA. Unmatched junction bases numbered 0, after V lost 1 base and J lost 0 bases. The CDR3 has 14 amino acids. In DNA form, the CDR3 reads TGTGCCAGCAGCTTAGAGCGGGACTCCTACGAGCAGTACTTC. Its translation: CASSLERDSYEQYF.